Reported below is one T cell receptor beta chain. The target of this receptor is not known. The junction and the germline gene differ at one end; a read error may be behind it. Receptor libraries were prepared by the immunoSEQ multiplex PCR assay. For the multiplex PCR, a mixture combining 60 forward primers for TCR Vbeta segments and 13 reverse primers for TCR Jbeta segments was used. The CDR3 region of rearranged TCR beta genes was amplified from genomic DNA by a multiplex PCR assay. Amplified TCR beta libraries were sequenced as 87-base-pair reads on the Illumina HiSeq System. Per the source publication's procedure: A later analysis counted 75 million to 100 million unique TCR beta chains across the 600 to 850 repertoires, and about 10 million of these chains were shared by at least two donors. To remove PCR and sequencing errors, raw reads were error-corrected and collapsed into unique sequences using a nearest-neighbor algorithm that merged closely related sequences. V, D and J gene segments were assigned by aligning CDR3 sequences to IMGT reference sequences. For a sequence to be retained, a match of at least six nucleotides to both a V gene segment and a J gene segment was required. Rearrangements were called productive when the CDR3 lacked stop codons and stayed in frame with V and J; all others were non-productive. Following IMGT convention, CDR3 was defined as the stretch from the second conserved V-encoded cysteine to the conserved J-encoded phenylalanine. The earlier analysis of 500 to 650 of the donors excluded any sequence lacking an unambiguous match to a single V gene segment. In an earlier analysis of some 590 of the donors, V segments were called functional above 56.7% productive rearrangements and were called segregating when the between-donor standard deviation exceeded 5%. A statistical classification framework was built to diagnose cytomegalovirus status from the catalog of TCR beta chain sequences. V and J gene assignment, in a later analysis, came from comparing TCR nucleotide sequences with IMGT/GENE-DB human TR gene sequences. Using the TCRdist pipeline, a later analysis assigned CDR3 sequences along with most-parsimonious VDJ recombination scenarios. In a later analysis, every TCR beta chain was defined by the combination of its CDR3 amino acid sequence and its V-gene family, and reads without a unique V-gene family were dropped. A later analysis removed several hundred highly shared, low-generation-probability nucleotide sequences to deal with suspected cross-contamination and a sequencing artifact. For each public chain, a later analysis derived a clonal expansion index from normalized ranks of inferred template counts within each repertoire. A later analysis computed generation probabilities with a VDJ recombination model fitted to out-of-frame rearrangements, and checked the results against IGoR. In a later analysis, TCR-TCR, TCR-HLA and TCR-CMV co-occurrence was scored with hypergeometric tests, and a repertoire-size bias correction was applied to TCR pairs. False discovery rates were estimated in a later analysis by permuting HLA or CMV assignments 20 times. In a later analysis, co-occurring TCRs were grouped using DBSCAN, and TCRdist sequence similarity was added for clustering within HLA-allele-positive subsets. Repertoires with fewer than 30,000 or more than 120,000 public chains were left out of co-occurrence clustering, as were about 5 repertoires with anomalous nucleotide sharing. The source is immuneACCESS, and TCRdb retained only in-frame sequences with V and J called. Part of the clones is not carried over; for the studies checked, unresolved V genes explain less than half of this, and the remainder is unexplained. That table furnishes V, J and clone size, whereas the DNA furnished D and trimming. This sample has 80,000 to 100,000 clones in its table, and approximately 69% of those were observed once. The ten biggest clones cover 1.2% of the sample.

The source of the sample is a study of cytomegalovirus exposure and HLA in healthy donors (dated by TCRdb to 2016 to 2017). A note on the overall study: In an earlier analysis of roughly 590 of the donors, around 300 Gb of sequence data and approximately 120 million unique TCR beta sequences from 150 million to 200 million T cells were reported. An early release covering roughly 580 HLA-typed donors comprised approximately 300 gigabases of sequencing data and around 86 million unique TCR sequences. Of the roughly 390 genotyped donors, about 80% fell in the genetic ancestry cluster associated with self-reported Caucasian donors. The aim of the study was to test whether cataloging public T cell receptors could identify signatures of past pathogen exposure. The study used immunosequencing to profile the T cell repertoires of around 600 subjects and linked those repertoires to cytomegalovirus serostatus. A separate validation cohort of approximately 130 different subjects was used in addition to the roughly 670-subject first cohort. High-throughput TCR immunosequencing, statistical association of individual TCRs with disease status, and machine learning were combined to predict cytomegalovirus infection status. A later analysis re-analyzed previously published TCR beta repertoires from 550 to 700 donors and added high-resolution HLA genotyping to study TCR occurrence patterns. In the later analysis, no new phenotypic data were used to find candidate immune exposures; instead, reliance was placed on TCR beta sequences and their occurrence across donors. An earlier analysis of roughly 580 of the donors used high-throughput TCR beta sequencing to judge whether each TCR beta V gene segment behaved as functional or pseudogenic. Donor age, sex, ethnicity and CMV serostatus were compiled alongside the repertoire data. A later genetic analysis used genome-wide SNP genotypes for about three fifths of the roughly 700 donors, treating that subset as a discovery cohort. Every discovery cohort repertoire had been produced on one sequencing platform. HLA typing included class I and class II loci at four-digit resolution. Typing coverage differed by locus: A, B, C, DRB1 and DQB1 were typed in roughly 629-630 donors, DQA1 in 522, DPA1 in 606, and DPB1 in roughly 450. Roughly five DR-DQ haplotypes were handled as single units for association and clustering because linkage in the cohort was strong. Across around 400 genotyped donors of the cohort, an average of roughly 250,000 unique TCR beta nucleotide sequences per donor were sequenced, and approximately 17% of those sequences were non-productive.

The cohort consisted of some 730 healthy bone marrow donors. All cohort members were sampled while nominally healthy, although unrecorded immune exposures were likely present. The donor was CMV seronegative and was included in the group of over 300 seronegative cohort members. A peripheral blood sample was provided by each donor, and peripheral blood mononuclear cells were used for TCR beta sequencing. The Qiagen DNeasy Blood Extraction Kit was used to extract genomic DNA from the blood cell samples. General conclusions and limits of the study: In a later genetic analysis, fewer N-insertions in productive TCRs were reported among donors in an Asian-associated ancestry cluster than the roughly 640-donor mean. A later analysis associated 17,000 or so TCR beta sequences with specific HLA alleles at a false discovery rate of 0.05. Most CMV-associated TCR beta chains appeared to be HLA-restricted in a later analysis, and the HLA associations seemed to be driven largely by CMV exposure. In vitro tests confirmed that a few of the cytomegalovirus-associated TCR beta chains recognize cytomegalovirus antigens. V-gene and J-gene trimming of TCR beta chains was associated with a missense DCLRE1C variant in a later genetic analysis, and the association was replicated in an independent cohort. The study listed 150 to 200 TCR beta chains as associated with cytomegalovirus. Across donors, most TCR sequences were observed very rarely, whereas some public TCRs were present in many individuals. Only TCR beta chains were sequenced in this cohort, and the absence of alpha or paired-chain data limited detectable features. The classifier was reported to diagnose cytomegalovirus status with high specificity and sensitivity in both the original and validation cohorts. A later analysis reported that several top co-occurrence clusters appeared linked to parvovirus B19, influenza, CMV and Epstein-Barr virus. It was suggested by the authors that the approach could potentially be generalized to other disease states and immunological phenotypes. When HLA alleles, especially DR and DQ, strongly co-occurred, attributing TCR associations to individual alleles was difficult. The sequencing pipeline was judged likely to have produced a cluster of highly shared sequence variants as a technical artifact. Linkage disequilibrium might explain the correlated functional status among segregating V segments, but an unknown experimental factor could not be excluded. For the cohort, immune exposure information was limited to CMV serostatus. A further reported finding was that TCR beta sequences accurately predicted the HLA-A and HLA-B alleles for most subjects in the first cohort. A later analysis found that HLA-associated TCR beta chains were more clonally expanded and had lower generation probabilities than equally common non-associated chains. Because some donors lacked HLA typing at each locus, the association tests relied only on the typed subset. According to a later analysis, TCR association rates differed among HLA loci, with DRB1 alleles showing the most associated TCRs and HLA-C alleles showing the fewest. In an earlier analysis of under 600 of the donors, most TCR beta V segments were observed in productive rearrangements about 87% or about 30% of the time, broadly matching IMGT annotations. Roughly uniform sequencing depth across donors was assumed in presence/absence analyses, although this assumption may not hold. Seventeen rarely observed V segments, including chromosome 9 orphons, were excluded from the earlier analysis of a few hundred of the donors because counts were too low.

This TCR came from a female donor in good health and CMV-seronegative. Sample: PBMCs.

The bases are TGTGCCGGGAGGACAGGGGGCAACTATGGCTACACCTTC. It encodes CAGRTGGNYGYTF. In this chain, TRBV30 is recombined with TRBJ1-2, with 11 junctional bases fitting TRBD1. CDR1 and CDR2 are drawn from the germline V gene (reference sequence): GTSNPN, SVGIG. Spanning cysteine to phenylalanine, the CDR3 consists of 13 amino acids. The kept DNA is CDR3 alone, 39 bases in frame from the first base.